Given below is one TCR beta chain in context. TCRdb's table, derived via immunoSEQ multiplex PCR, lists solely in-frame clones and lacks some. The repertoire holds around 150,000 clones, with just under 80% as singletons. This entry is derived from a study of blood T cell repertoires in COVID-19. Overall study context: Sites in the United States, Italy and Spain provided acute and convalescent COVID-19 samples.

The receptor was isolated from a woman of 80 years or more with acute or convalescent COVID-19. The sequenced sample was peripheral blood.

CDR3 loop: CASRPTSGDLWEQYF. The DNA for the CDR3 is TGTGCCAGCAGGCCGACTAGCGGAGACCTCTGGGAGCAGTACTTC. V and J are TRBV2 and TRBJ2-7; 9 bases fit TRBD2. CDR3 length: 15 residues. CDR1 is SNHLY and CDR2 is FYNNEI in the germline V gene. J lost 7 bases, V lost 6 bases, and 13 bases had no gene match.